Below are 9 T cell receptor beta chains sequenced from a single sample in a study of follicular helper T cells after annual influenza vaccination. Produced via immunoSEQ multiplex PCR; TCRdb's table is partial and in-frame only. The table records roughly 7,300 clones, around four fifths of them present only once. Time point indicated: 2015-2016 season, 7 days after influenza vaccination. Specimen: CXCR5+ CD38- circulating T follicular helper cells from blood, collected 7 days after influenza vaccination. Indicated subset: circulating Tfh, non-naive CD4+CXCR5+PD-1+ (ICOS+CD38+ or ICOS-CD38-). Receptors originate from an adult who received the influenza vaccine.

This clone is a singleton in its sample. V gene TRBV6-5 combines with J gene TRBJ2-4, with 10 bases lining up with TRBD1. J gave up 6 bases and V 4 bases, and 9 bases lay outside the gene matches. The germline CDR1 and CDR2 sequences are MNHEY and SVGAGI. The length of the CDR3 is 16 residues. The CDR3 region has the DNA TGTGCCAGCAGTTCCACGAGGGGACAGGGGACAAACATTCAGTACTTC. This encodes CASSSTRGQGTNIQYF.

This clone was picked up one time. The CDR3 loop is CASSPLQGAVEQFF. The CDR3, as DNA: TGTGCCAGCTCACCACTGCAGGGGGCAGTTGAGCAGTTCTTC. The chain links TRBV18 to TRBJ2-1; 8 bases agree with TRBD1. The junction had 5 bases not matched to a gene; V was cut back by 1 base and J by 9 bases. The CDR3 is made up of 14 amino acids. CDR1 and CDR2 from the germline V gene are KGHSH and LQKENI.

This clone was detected a few times. The CDR3 loop reads CASSKLSGRGGTDTQYF. CDR3 DNA sequence: TGTGCCAGCAGCAAACTTAGCGGGAGGGGGGGCACAGATACGCAGTATTTT. This chain uses TRBV7-2 with TRBJ2-3; 11 positions match TRBD2. CDR1 and CDR2 from the germline V gene are SGHTA and FQGNSA. Trimming took 5 bases from V and 1 from J; bases not matched to a gene: 8. CDR3 length: 17 amino acids.

This chain joins TRBV2 and TRBJ1-4; TRBD1 agrees at 7 bases. CDR1 and CDR2 from the germline V gene are SNHLY and FYNNEI. The CDR3 runs to 14 residues. V was pared by 6 bases and J by 8 bases, with 9 bases of the junction left unmatched. The CDR3 loop reads CASRKGAGGEKLFF. In nucleotides, the CDR3 is TGTGCCAGCAGGAAGGGGGCGGGTGGCGAAAAACTGTTTTTT.

The chain combines TRBV27 with TRBJ1-2; weak D call: TRBD1 (5 bases). The germline gives CDR1 MNHEY, CDR2 SMNVEV (reference sequence). The CDR3 consists of 15 residues. V lost 3 bases to trimming and J lost 7 bases, with 18 bases between them. CDR3 region: CASSFNPGIRAGYTF. The CDR3 nucleotides are TGTGCCAGCAGTTTTAACCCAGGGATTAGGGCTGGCTACACCTTC.

This chain joins TRBV5-5 and TRBJ1-1; the match to TRBD1 covers 7 bases. From germline, CDR1 is SGHKS and CDR2 YYEKEE (reference sequence). The CDR3 loop spans 13 amino acids. Germline trimming cut 0 bases from V and 8 bases from J; bases unmatched to any gene: 4. CDR3 loop: CASSLERGLEAFF. Here the CDR3 DNA reads TGTGCCAGCAGCTTGGAGAGGGGGCTAGAAGCTTTCTTT.

The chain has TRBV28 and TRBJ1-3; 7 bases agree with TRBD1. The CDR3 runs to 14 residues. With V trimmed by 9 bases and J by 4 bases, 9 bases remained unmatched. Germline V gene lookup returns CDR1 MDHEN and CDR2 SYDVKM. This chain's CDR3 is CASEGALAGNTIYF. CDR3 nucleotide sequence: TGTGCCAGTGAGGGGGCGCTAGCCGGAAACACCATATATTTT.

The chain recombines TRBV11-1 with TRBJ2-1; 8 bases match TRBD2. Germline values: CDR1 SGHAT, CDR2 FQDESV (reference sequence). The CDR3 loop spans 13 amino acids. Trimming at V came to 1 base and at J to 12 bases, leaving 5 bases not matched to a gene. The CDR3 DNA follows: TGTGCCAGCAGCTTAGAAGAGCGGGAGTTGCAGTTCTTC. It is translated as CASSLEERELQFF.

This clone was seen a few times. The chain joins TRBV10-1 to TRBJ1-1, with D perhaps TRBD1 (5 bases). Per germline, CDR1 WNHNN and CDR2 SYGVQD (reference sequence). Deletions cut 0 bases from V and 5 bases from J, with 13 bases between. This CDR3 comprises 15 residues. As DNA, the CDR3 is TGCGCCAGCAGTGAGTCGGGGCAGGGAGGGACTGAAGCTTTCTTT. It yields the protein CASSESGQGGTEAFF.